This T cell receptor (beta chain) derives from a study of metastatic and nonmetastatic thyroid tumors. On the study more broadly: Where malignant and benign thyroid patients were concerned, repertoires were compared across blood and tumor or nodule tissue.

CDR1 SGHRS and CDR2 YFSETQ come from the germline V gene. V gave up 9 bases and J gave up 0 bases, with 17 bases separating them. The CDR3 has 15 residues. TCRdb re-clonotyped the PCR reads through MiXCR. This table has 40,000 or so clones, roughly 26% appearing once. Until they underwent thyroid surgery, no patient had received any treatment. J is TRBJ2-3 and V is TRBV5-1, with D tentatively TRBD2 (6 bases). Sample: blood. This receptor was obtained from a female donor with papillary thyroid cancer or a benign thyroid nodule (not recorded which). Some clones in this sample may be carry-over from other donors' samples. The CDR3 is CAIGYGTPSTDTQYF. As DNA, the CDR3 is TGCGCCATCGGCTACGGGACTCCTAGCACAGATACGCAGTATTTT.